Below, 9 T cell receptor beta chains from the same sample are listed, as sequenced in a study of T cells in Graves' hyperthyroidism and ophthalmopathy. The TCR beta CDR3 regions underwent amplification using RNA transcripts as the source. During a first-round RT-PCR of the TCR CDR3, the HTBI primer set was used. TCRdb called the multiplex PCR reads again in MiXCR, with one record for every CDR3 protein. Found here are a few hundred thousand distinct CDR3 sequences, 18% of them singletons; the top ten hold 40%. Sequenced: blood. Receptors originate from a man younger than 35 with Graves' ophthalmopathy.

The sample holds many counts of this clonotype. CDR3 sequence (DNA): TGCAGTGCTAGAGTCCCGGATTATGGCTACACCTTC. Encoded protein: CSARVPDYGYTF. This sequence joins TRBV20-1 and TRBJ1-2; D remains unclear. This CDR3 is built from 12 residues. Germline CDR1 DFQATT, CDR2 SNEGSKA (reference sequence). V was cut by 1 base and J by 5 bases, with 8 bases left in between.

The sample holds many counts of this clonotype. J is TRBJ2-7 and V is TRBV28; possibly TRBD1 for D (6 bases). The CDR3 contains 14 residues. CDR1 and CDR2 (germline): MDHEN, SYDVKM. The V end was cut by 0 bases, the J end by 3 bases, with 9 bases between. The CDR3 here is CASSLWAGVYEQYF. The CDR3 bases are TGTGCCAGCAGTTTATGGGCAGGGGTCTACGAGCAGTACTTC.

This clonotype showed up many times. The rearrangement uses TRBV10-3 and TRBJ1-1; D not certain. The CDR3 totals 11 residues. V lost 4 bases, J lost 5 bases, and 5 bases lay in between. CDR1 is ENHRY and CDR2 is SYGVKD in the germline V gene. In DNA, the CDR3 is TGTGCCATCAGTGGACAAACTGAAGCTTTCTTT. This sequence encodes CAISGQTEAFF.

This clonotype came up many times. V usage is TRBV12-3 or TRBV12-4 and J usage is TRBJ2-5, with D perhaps TRBD1 (6 bases). CDR3 size: 15 residues. V lost 5 bases and J lost 2, with 15 bases in between. This CDR3 is CASSLKDRNQETQYF. In nucleotides, the CDR3 is TGTGCCAGCAGTCTCAAGGACAGAAATCAAGAGACCCAGTACTTC.

The chain recombines TRBV7-6 with TRBJ2-3, with D uncertain. The CDR3 has 13 amino acids. V was pared by 0 bases and J by 6 bases, with 7 bases between. Germline CDR1 SGHVS, CDR2 FNYEAQ. CDR3 coding DNA: TGTGCCAGCAGCTTAGCCCCGTCCGATACGCAGTATTTT. This encodes CASSLAPSDTQYF. Full variable domain (rest looked up from reference TRBV7-6 and TRBJ2-3): GAGVSQSPRYKVTKRGQDVALRCDPISGHVSLYWYRQALGQGPEFLTYFNYEAQQDKSGLPNDRFSAERPEGSISTLTIQRTEQRDSAMYRCASSLAPSDTQYFGPGTRLTVL.

This clonotype was picked up a small number of times. Its ends do not fully match the called genes, so a read error is possible. The chain carries TRBV5-1 and TRBJ1-1, with a possible D match to TRBD1 (6 bases). Germline V gene data show CDR1 as SGHRS and CDR2 as YFSETQ. The CDR3 spans 15 residues. The CDR3 DNA is TGTGCCAGCAGCTTGGATGGAGGGGGGGCTCGTGTGGCTTTCTTT. Its protein is CASSLDGGGARVAFF.

This clonotype was detected many times. The chain is built from TRBV28 and TRBJ1-5, with 7 nucleotides matching TRBD1. Germline V gene lookup returns CDR1 MDHEN and CDR2 SYDVKM. V was pared by 6 bases and J by 6 bases, with 8 bases of the junction left unmatched. The CDR3 sequence is 14 residues long. Here the CDR3 DNA reads TGTGCCAGCAGACTCACAGGGGCACGTCAGCCCCAGCATTTT. Translation: CASRLTGARQPQHF.

This clonotype was seen at least ten times. The J gene is TRBJ1-1, the V gene TRBV18, with 7 nucleotides matching TRBD1. The CDR3 is 16 amino acids. The V and J ends lost 3 bases and 5 bases, in that order; junction bases with no gene match: 12. Germline assignment: CDR1 KGHSH and CDR2 LQKENI. Written as DNA, the CDR3 is TGTGCCAGCTCACCGTACAACAGGGGAGGGAAAACTGAAGCTTTCTTT. This sequence encodes CASSPYNRGGKTEAFF. The variable domain in full, completed from reference TRBV18 and TRBJ1-1, reads NAGVMQNPRHLVRRRGQEARLRCSPMKGHSHVYWYRQLPEEGLKFMVYLQKENIIDESGMPKERFSAEFPKEGPSILRIQQVVRGDSAAYFCASSPYNRGGKTEAFFGQGTRLTVV.

Ten or more counts support this clonotype. The V gene is TRBV7-3, the J gene TRBJ2-1, with 8 bases aligning to TRBD1. The CDR3 length is 16 residues. CDR1 is SGHTA and CDR2 is FQGTGA in the germline V gene. With 4 bases clipped from V and 2 bases from J, the junction kept 7 bases outside the gene matches. The CDR3 region has the DNA TGTGCCAGCAGCTCACATGGACAGGGCACCTACAATGAGCAGTTCTTC. Encoded protein: CASSSHGQGTYNEQFF.